The clone carrying this TCR beta chain was seen a handful of times. Via MiXCR, TCRdb re-called the 5' RACE reads, giving one row per CDR3 protein. This table has 250,000 to 400,000 distinct CDR3 sequences, roughly an eighth appearing once. The data are from a study of T-cell memory formation after mild COVID-19. This CDR3 region has 14 residues. Looked up from germline, CDR1 is SEHNR and CDR2 is FQNEAQ (reference sequence). The V and J ends lost 9 bases and 2 bases, in that order; junction bases with no gene match: 8. The sample taken for sequencing was PBMCs or a T cell subset sorted from them (not recorded which). This TCR was sampled from a man in his late teens or twenties who had mild COVID-19 (a few samples of this study predate the infection). Cell type and time point are not known. The chain links TRBV7-9 to TRBJ2-3; 7 positions agree with TRBD1. CDR3 DNA sequence: TGTGCCAGGGGAGACAGGGCCGCCACAGATACGCAGTATTTT. Translating gives CARGDRAATDTQYF.